This T cell receptor beta chain comes out of a study of PD-1 blockade in classical Hodgkin lymphoma. Study overall: Intravenous delivery of nivolumab at 3 mg/kg to patients occurred every 2 weeks. General study results and limits: The study found complete responders had baseline diversity similar to newly diagnosed patients. Among the patients, those starting nivolumab under 1 year after ASCT were excluded. Undefined causes, possibly disease activity or prior therapy, underlie the repertoire differences.

The germline CDR1 and CDR2 sequences are KGHSH and LQKENI. CDR3 length: 14 amino acids. V lost 3 bases and J lost 9; bases outside the gene matches: 8. All the patients suffered relapse after autologous stem cell transplantation, and brentuximab vedotin exposure differed. A note on this clone: Its target is not known.

Assay: immunoSEQ multiplex PCR; the TCRdb copy retains only in-frame clones and omits some. The repertoire holds 20,000 to 25,000 clones, with nearly 80% as singletons. The genes are TRBV18 and TRBJ2-1; 7 bases agree with TRBD1. The sample consisted of peripheral blood mononuclear cells (PBMCs), taken at baseline. The receptor's source is a human donor with classical Hodgkin lymphoma. CDR3 DNA sequence: TGTGCCAGCTCACCTCAGAGGGGGCTGGGTGAGCAGTTCTTC. Translation gives CASSPQRGLGEQFF.